This T cell receptor beta chain was found in a study of OX40 agonist ivuxolimab in advanced cancers. Whole-study context: Patients were dosed with the agonistic anti-OX40 (CD134) antibody ivuxolimab. Intravenous ivuxolimab was administered to patients every 2 weeks at 0.01 to 10 mg/kg.

Patients were ineligible given autoimmune disease history or systemic immunosuppression. Only in-frame clones appear in the TCRdb table, and some are missing; sequencing was by immunoSEQ multiplex PCR. The sample lists roughly 74,000 clones, 85% to 95% occurring once. The germline V and J ends were trimmed by 8 bases and 3 bases, with 20 bases remaining between them. The CDR3 is 16 residues long. Germline assignment: CDR1 MNHNY and CDR2 SVGAGI (reference sequence). The TCR was taken from an adult with an advanced solid tumor such as melanoma, head and neck, liver or kidney cancer. The sequences come from CD4+ or CD8+ T cells sorted from blood, collected in a trial of the OX40 agonist ivuxolimab. J is TRBJ1-5 and V is TRBV6-6, with D possibly matching TRBD1 (6 bases). Here the CDR3 DNA reads TGTGCCAGCCGATCCACCGTTTACAGGGACAATCAGCCCCAGCATTTT. Encoded protein: CASRSTVYRDNQPQHF.